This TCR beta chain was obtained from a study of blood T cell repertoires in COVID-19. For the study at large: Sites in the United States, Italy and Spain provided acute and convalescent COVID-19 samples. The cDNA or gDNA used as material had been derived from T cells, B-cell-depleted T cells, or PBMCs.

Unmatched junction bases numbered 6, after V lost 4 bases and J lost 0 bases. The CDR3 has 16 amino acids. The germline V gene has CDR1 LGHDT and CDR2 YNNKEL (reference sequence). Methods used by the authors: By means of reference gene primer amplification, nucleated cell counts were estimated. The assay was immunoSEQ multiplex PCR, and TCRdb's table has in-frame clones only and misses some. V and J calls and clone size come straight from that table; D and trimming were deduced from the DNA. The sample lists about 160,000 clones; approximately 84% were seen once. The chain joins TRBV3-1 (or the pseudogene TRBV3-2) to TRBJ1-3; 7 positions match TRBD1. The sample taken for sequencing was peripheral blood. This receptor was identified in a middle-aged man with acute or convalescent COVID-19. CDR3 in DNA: TGTGCCAGCAGCCCTCAGACAGGGAGCTCTGGAAACACCATATATTTT. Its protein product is CASSPQTGSSGNTIYF.